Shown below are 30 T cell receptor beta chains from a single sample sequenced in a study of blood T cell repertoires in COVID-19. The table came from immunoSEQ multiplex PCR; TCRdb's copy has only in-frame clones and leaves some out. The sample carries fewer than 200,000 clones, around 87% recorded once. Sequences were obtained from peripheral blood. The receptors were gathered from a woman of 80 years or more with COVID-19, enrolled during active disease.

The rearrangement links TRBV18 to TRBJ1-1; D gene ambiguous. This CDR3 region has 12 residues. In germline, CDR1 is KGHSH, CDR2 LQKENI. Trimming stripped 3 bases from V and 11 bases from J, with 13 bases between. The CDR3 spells CASSPGERKAFF. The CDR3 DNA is TGTGCCAGCTCACCCGGGGAAAGGAAGGCTTTCTTT.

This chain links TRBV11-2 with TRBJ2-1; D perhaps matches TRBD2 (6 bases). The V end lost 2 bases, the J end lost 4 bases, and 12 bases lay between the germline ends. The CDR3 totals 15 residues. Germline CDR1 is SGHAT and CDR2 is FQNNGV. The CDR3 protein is CASSLRRDLYNEQFF. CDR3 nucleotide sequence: TGTGCCAGCAGCTTAAGGCGGGACCTATACAATGAGCAGTTCTTC. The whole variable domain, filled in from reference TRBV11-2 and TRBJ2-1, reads EAGVAQSPRYKIIEKRQSVAFWCNPISGHATLYWYQQILGQGPKLLIQFQNNGVVDDSQLPKDRFSAERLKGVDSTLKIQPAKLEDSAVYLCASSLRRDLYNEQFFGPGTRLTVL.

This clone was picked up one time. Here the CDR3 reads CASSTRGSNGYTF. The CDR3 bases are TGTGCCAGCTCGACGCGGGGGTCTAATGGCTACACCTTC. The chain has TRBV28 and TRBJ1-2, with D perhaps TRBD1 (5 bases). V was pared by 8 bases and J by 6 bases, with 16 bases between. The CDR3 covers 13 residues. CDR1 is MDHEN, CDR2 SYDVKM, per germline.

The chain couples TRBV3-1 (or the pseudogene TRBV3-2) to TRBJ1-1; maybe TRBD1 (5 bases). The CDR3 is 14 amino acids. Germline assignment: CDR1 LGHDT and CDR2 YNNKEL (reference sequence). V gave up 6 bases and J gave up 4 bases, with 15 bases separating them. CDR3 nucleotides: TGTGCCAGCAGGTCCGCGGCGGGGCTCACTGAAGCTTTCTTT. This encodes CASRSAAGLTEAFF.

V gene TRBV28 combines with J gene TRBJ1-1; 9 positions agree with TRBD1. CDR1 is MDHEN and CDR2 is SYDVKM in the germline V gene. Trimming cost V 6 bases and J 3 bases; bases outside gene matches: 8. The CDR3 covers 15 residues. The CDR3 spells CASRYTQGAYTEAFF. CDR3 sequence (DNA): TGTGCCAGCAGATACACACAGGGGGCGTACACTGAAGCTTTCTTT.

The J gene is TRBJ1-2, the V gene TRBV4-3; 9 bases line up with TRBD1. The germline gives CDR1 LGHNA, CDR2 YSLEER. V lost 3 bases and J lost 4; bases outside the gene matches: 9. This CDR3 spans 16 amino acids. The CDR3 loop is CASSQLTGGAGYGYTF. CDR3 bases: TGCGCCAGCAGCCAGTTAACAGGGGGCGCTGGCTATGGCTACACCTTC.

CDR3 nucleotide sequence: TGCGCCAGCAGCTCACCGGGACAGGCAAACACTGAAGCTTTCTTT. This codes for CASSSPGQANTEAFF. The chain is built from TRBV5-1 and TRBJ1-1, with 8 bases fitting TRBD1. The V gene's germline CDR1 is SGHRS and CDR2 YFSETQ. The CDR3 contains 15 residues. The V segment lost 3 bases and the J segment 2 bases; nucleotides outside the gene matches: 6.

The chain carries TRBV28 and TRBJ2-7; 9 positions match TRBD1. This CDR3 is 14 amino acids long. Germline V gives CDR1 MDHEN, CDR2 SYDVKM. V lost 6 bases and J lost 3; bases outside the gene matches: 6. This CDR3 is CASRGQGGNYEQYF. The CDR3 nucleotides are TGTGCCAGCAGGGGACAGGGTGGAAACTACGAGCAGTACTTC.

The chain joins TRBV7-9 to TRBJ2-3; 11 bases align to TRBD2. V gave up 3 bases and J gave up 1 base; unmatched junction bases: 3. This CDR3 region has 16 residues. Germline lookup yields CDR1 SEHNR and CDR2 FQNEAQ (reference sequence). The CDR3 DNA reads TGTGCCAGCAGCTTCGTAGCGGGAGGGGGCACAGATACGCAGTATTTT. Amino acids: CASSFVAGGGTDTQYF.

As DNA, the CDR3 is TGTGCCAGCAGCCTATTCAGTAGCGGGAACACCGGGGAGCTGTTTTTT. This translates into CASSLFSSGNTGELFF. The chain couples TRBV7-2 to TRBJ2-2, with D perhaps TRBD2 (6 bases). Germline CDR1 is SGHTA and CDR2 is FQGNSA. The CDR3 is made up of 16 amino acids. V lost 5 bases and J lost 1, with 14 bases in between.

The CDR3: CAIRENRGLYGYTF. The CDR3 DNA reads TGTGCCATCAGGGAAAACAGGGGGCTCTATGGCTACACCTTC. The chain carries TRBV10-3 and TRBJ1-2; the match to TRBD1 covers 9 bases. CDR3 size: 14 residues. Trimming removed 6 bases from V and 4 bases from J; junction bases left unmatched: 6. The germline gives CDR1 ENHRY, CDR2 SYGVKD.

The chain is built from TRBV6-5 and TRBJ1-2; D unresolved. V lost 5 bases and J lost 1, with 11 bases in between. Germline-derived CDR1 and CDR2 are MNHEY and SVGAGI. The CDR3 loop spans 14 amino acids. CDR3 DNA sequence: TGTGCCAGCAGTATGACAAACGATAACTATGGCTACACCTTC. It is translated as CASSMTNDNYGYTF.

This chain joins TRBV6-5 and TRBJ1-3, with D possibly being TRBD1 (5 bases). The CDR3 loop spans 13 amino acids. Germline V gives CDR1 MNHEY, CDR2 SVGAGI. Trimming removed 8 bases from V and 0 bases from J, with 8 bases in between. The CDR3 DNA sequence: TGTGCCAGCCACAGGACCTCTGGAAACACCATATATTTT. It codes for CASHRTSGNTIYF.

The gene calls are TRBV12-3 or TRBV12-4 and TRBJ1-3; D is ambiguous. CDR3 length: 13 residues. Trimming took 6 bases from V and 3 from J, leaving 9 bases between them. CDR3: CASSPAGGNTIYF. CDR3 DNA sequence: TGTGCCAGCAGCCCTGCAGGTGGAAACACCATATATTTT.

The CDR3 DNA sequence: TGTGCCAGCACCGAGCGGGACCGCACAGATACGCAGTATTTT. Translation gives CASTERDRTDTQYF. The chain uses TRBV27 and TRBJ2-3, with 7 nucleotides matching TRBD2. From germline, CDR1 is MNHEY and CDR2 SMNVEV (reference sequence). The CDR3 runs 14 residues. The V gene end was trimmed by 7 bases and the J gene end by 1 base; junction bases not matched to a gene: 5.

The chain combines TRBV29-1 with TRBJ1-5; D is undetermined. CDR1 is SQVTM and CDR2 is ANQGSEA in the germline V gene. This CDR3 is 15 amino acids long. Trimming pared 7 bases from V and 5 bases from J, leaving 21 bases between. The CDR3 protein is CSGKGGLLPHQPQHF. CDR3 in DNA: TGCAGCGGTAAGGGCGGACTTCTACCACATCAGCCCCAGCATTTT.

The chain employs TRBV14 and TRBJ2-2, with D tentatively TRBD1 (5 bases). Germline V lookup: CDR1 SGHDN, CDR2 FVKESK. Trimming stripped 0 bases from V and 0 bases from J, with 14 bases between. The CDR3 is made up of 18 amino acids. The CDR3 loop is CASSQEIRARTNTGELFF. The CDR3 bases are TGTGCCAGCAGCCAAGAGATCAGGGCTAGAACGAACACCGGGGAGCTGTTTTTT.

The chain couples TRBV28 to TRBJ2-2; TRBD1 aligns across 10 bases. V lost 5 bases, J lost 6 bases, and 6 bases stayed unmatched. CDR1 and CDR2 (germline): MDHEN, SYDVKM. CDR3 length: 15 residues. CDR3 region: CASSTPGQGPGELFF. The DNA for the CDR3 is TGTGCCAGCAGTACCCCGGGACAGGGGCCCGGGGAGCTGTTTTTT. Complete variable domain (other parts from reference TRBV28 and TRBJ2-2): DVKVTQSSRYLVKRTGEKVFLECVQDMDHENMFWYRQDPGLGLRLIYFSYDVKMKEKGDIPEGYSVSREKKERFSLILESASTNQTSMYLCASSTPGQGPGELFFGEGSRLTVL.

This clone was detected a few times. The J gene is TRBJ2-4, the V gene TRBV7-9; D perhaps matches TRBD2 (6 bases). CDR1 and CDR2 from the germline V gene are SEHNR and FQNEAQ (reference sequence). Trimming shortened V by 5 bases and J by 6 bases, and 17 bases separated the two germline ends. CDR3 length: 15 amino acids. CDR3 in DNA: TGTGCCAGCAGCCTTGACGGGAGAGCCTTAAACATTCAGTACTTC. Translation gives CASSLDGRALNIQYF.

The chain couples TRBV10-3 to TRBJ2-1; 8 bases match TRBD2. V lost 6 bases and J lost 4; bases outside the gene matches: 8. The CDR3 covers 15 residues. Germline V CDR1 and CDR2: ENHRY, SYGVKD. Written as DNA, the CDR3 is TGTGCCATCAGAAGAAGCGGGAGCCCTTACAATGAGCAGTTCTTC. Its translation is CAIRRSGSPYNEQFF.

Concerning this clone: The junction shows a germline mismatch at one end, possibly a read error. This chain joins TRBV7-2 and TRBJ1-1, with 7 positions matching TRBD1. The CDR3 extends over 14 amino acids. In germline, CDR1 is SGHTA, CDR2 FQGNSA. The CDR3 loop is CASSLQGTNTEAFF. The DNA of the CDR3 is TGCGCCAGCAGCTTACAGGGGACGAACACTGAAGCTTTCTTT. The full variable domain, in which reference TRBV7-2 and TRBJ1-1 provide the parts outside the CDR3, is GAGVSQSPSNKVTEKGKDVELRCDPISGHTALYWYRQSLGQGLEFLIYFQGNSAPDKSGLPSDRFSAERTGGSVSTLTIQRTQQEDSAVYLCASSLQGTNTEAFFGQGTRLTVV.

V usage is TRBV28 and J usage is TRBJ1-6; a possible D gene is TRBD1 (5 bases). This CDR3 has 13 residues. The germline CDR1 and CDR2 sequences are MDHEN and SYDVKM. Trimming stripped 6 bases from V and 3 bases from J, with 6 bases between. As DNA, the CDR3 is TGTGCCAGCAGGACAGTCTATAATTCACCCCTCCACTTT. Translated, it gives CASRTVYNSPLHF. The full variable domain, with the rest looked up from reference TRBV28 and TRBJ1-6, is DVKVTQSSRYLVKRTGEKVFLECVQDMDHENMFWYRQDPGLGLRLIYFSYDVKMKEKGDIPEGYSVSREKKERFSLILESASTNQTSMYLCASRTVYNSPLHFGNGTRLTVT.

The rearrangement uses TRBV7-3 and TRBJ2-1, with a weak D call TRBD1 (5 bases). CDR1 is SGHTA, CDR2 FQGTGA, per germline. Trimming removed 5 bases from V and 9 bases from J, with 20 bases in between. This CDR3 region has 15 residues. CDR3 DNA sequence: TGTGCCAGCAGCCCCCAGGGCGAATTGCTGGGTGAGCAGTTCTTC. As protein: CASSPQGELLGEQFF.

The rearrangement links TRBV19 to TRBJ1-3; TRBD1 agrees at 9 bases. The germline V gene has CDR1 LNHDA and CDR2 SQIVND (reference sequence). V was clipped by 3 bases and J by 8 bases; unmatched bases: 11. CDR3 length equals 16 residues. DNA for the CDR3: TGTGCCAGTAGTATGGGGTCCGGACAGGGGATGGACACCATATATTTT. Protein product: CASSMGSGQGMDTIYF.

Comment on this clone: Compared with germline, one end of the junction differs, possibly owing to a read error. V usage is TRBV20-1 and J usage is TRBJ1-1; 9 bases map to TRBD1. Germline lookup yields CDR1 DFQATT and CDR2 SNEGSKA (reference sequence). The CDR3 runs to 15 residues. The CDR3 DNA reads TGCAGTGCTAGTATGGACAGGGGAAGAAACAGTGAAGCTTTCTTT. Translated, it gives CSASMDRGRNSEAFF.

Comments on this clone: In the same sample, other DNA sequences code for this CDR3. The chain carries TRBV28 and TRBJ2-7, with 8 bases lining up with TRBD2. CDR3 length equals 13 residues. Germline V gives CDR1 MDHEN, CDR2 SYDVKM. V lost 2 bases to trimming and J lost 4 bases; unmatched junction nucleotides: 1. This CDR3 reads CASSLAGGYEQYF. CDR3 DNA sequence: TGTGCCAGCAGTTTAGCGGGAGGATACGAGCAGTACTTC.

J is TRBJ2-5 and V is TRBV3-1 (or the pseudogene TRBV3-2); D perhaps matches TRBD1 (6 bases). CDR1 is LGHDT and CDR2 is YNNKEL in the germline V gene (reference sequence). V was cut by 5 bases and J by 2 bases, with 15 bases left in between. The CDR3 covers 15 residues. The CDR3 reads CASSKLRTAQETQYF. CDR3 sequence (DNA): TGTGCCAGCAGCAAACTCCGGACAGCACAAGAGACCCAGTACTTC.

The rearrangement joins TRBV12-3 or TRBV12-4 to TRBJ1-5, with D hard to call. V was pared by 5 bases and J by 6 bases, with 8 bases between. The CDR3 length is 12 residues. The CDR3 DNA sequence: TGTGCCAGCAGTCTTCTAGGTCAGCCCCAGCATTTT. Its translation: CASSLLGQPQHF.

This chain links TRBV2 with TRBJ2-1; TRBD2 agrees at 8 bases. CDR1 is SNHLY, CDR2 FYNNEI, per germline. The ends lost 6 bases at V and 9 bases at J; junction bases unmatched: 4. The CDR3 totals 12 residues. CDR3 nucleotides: TGTGCCAGCAGGAGGACTAGCCTTGAGCAGTTCTTC. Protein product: CASRRTSLEQFF.

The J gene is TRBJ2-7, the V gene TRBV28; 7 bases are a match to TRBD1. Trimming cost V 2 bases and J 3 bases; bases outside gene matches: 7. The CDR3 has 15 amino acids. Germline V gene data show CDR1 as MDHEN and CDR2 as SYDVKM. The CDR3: CASSLGQARGYEQYF. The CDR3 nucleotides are TGTGCCAGCAGTTTAGGACAGGCGAGGGGCTACGAGCAGTACTTC.